Each of the 5 T cell receptor beta chains below was sequenced from the same sample in a study of a mutant IDH1 vaccine in newly diagnosed glioma. The time point here: week 47, end of study. All doses held 300 ug of mutant IDH1 20-mer peptide, with topical imiquimod. Clones were read by immunoSEQ multiplex PCR, and TCRdb kept only the in-frame ones, dropping some. This sample has roughly 56,000 clones, with over 70% found just once. Their antigens remain unidentified. Sequencing was performed on PBMCs, taken from a glioma patient whose treatment included an IDH1 peptide vaccine. These receptors all come from a man aged 45-65 years with glioma.

The V gene is TRBV30, the J gene TRBJ2-2; D uncertain. In germline, CDR1 is GTSNPN, CDR2 SVGIG (reference sequence). The germline V and J ends were trimmed by 0 bases and 7 bases, with 12 bases remaining between them. The CDR3 is made up of 14 amino acids. The CDR3 nucleotides are TGTGCCTGGAGTGTACGAATGGGCGGCGGGGAGCTGTTTTTT. Translation gives CAWSVRMGGGELFF.

The rearrangement joins TRBV5-8 to TRBJ2-4; 12 bases line up with TRBD1. The length of the CDR3 is 19 residues. The ends lost 4 bases at V and 0 bases at J; junction bases unmatched: 11. The germline CDR1 and CDR2 sequences are SGHTS and YDEGEE. CDR3 residues: CASSGGQGAWLGAKNIQYF. CDR3 DNA sequence: TGTGCCAGCAGCGGGGGACAGGGGGCTTGGTTAGGAGCCAAAAACATTCAGTACTTC. The variable domain in full, completed from reference TRBV5-8 and TRBJ2-4, reads EAGVTQSPTHLIKTRGQQATLRCSPISGHTSVYWYQQALGLGLQFLLWYDEGEERNRGNFPPRFSGRQFPNYSSELNVNALELEDSALYLCASSGGQGAWLGAKNIQYFGAGTRLSVL.

The count of this clone is one. The chain has TRBV6-6 and TRBJ2-3, with D unresolved. V lost 4 bases and J lost 0, with 8 bases in between. There are 14 residues in the CDR3. Per the germline V gene, CDR1 is MNHNY and CDR2 is SVGAGI (reference sequence). The CDR3, as DNA: TGTGCCAGCAGTTCCGGGTCCAGCACAGATACGCAGTATTTT. Protein sequence: CASSSGSSTDTQYF.

This chain links TRBV15 with TRBJ2-1, with D hard to call. The germline V gene encodes CDR1 LNHNV and CDR2 YYDKDF (reference sequence). V was shortened by 0 bases and J by 10 bases, with 13 bases between the two germline ends. The CDR3 is 14 residues long. CDR3 in amino acids: CATSRDRAAREQFF. CDR3 coding DNA: TGTGCCACCAGCAGAGATCGTGCGGCTAGAGAGCAGTTCTTC. The full variable domain, its missing parts supplied by reference TRBV15 and TRBJ2-1, is DAMVIQNPRYQVTQFGKPVTLSCSQTLNHNVMYWYQQKSSQAPKLLFHYYDKDFNNEADTPDNFQSRRPNTSFCFLDIRSPGLGDTAMYLCATSRDRAAREQFFGPGTRLTVL.

J is TRBJ1-1 and V is TRBV29-1, with TRBD1 matching over 7 bases. The junction had 7 bases not matched to a gene; V was cut back by 2 bases and J by 4 bases. The V gene's germline CDR1 is SQVTM and CDR2 ANQGSEA. CDR3 length: 14 residues. The CDR3 reads CSVEPRQGGTEAFF. Written as DNA, the CDR3 is TGCAGCGTTGAACCTCGACAGGGAGGCACTGAAGCTTTCTTT.